This T cell receptor beta chain originates from a study of blood T cell repertoires in COVID-19. Overall study: Sources were T cells, B-cell-depleted T cells, or PBMCs; the material itself was cDNA or gDNA.

CDR1 SGHVS and CDR2 FQNEAQ come from the germline V gene. This CDR3 has 14 amino acids. V was clipped by 5 bases and J by 3 bases, with 10 bases between them. The repertoire was sequenced with immunoSEQ multiplex PCR; TCRdb's copy has only in-frame clones and lacks some. The table has 250,000 to 350,000 clones, over 80% seen once. Only one count was recorded for this clone. The sequenced material came from peripheral blood. This chain joins TRBV7-8 and TRBJ1-4; D unclear. This TCR was recovered from a woman in her fifties or sixties with COVID-19, enrolled during active disease. The CDR3 DNA follows: TGTGCCAGCAGCCGCGACATGCCTAATGAAAAACTGTTTTTT. Translation: CASSRDMPNEKLFF. Variable domain in full (rest from reference TRBV7-8 and TRBJ1-4): GAGVSQSPRYKVAKRGQDVALRCDPISGHVSLFWYQQALGQGPEFLTYFQNEAQLDKSGLPSDRFFAERPEGSVSTLKIQRTQQEDSAVYLCASSRDMPNEKLFFGSGTQLSVL.